This T cell receptor beta chain was identified in a study of blood T cell repertoires in COVID-19. Overall study context: Researchers got acute and convalescent COVID-19 samples from the United States, Italy and Spain. PBMCs, B-cell-depleted T cells, or T cells provided the cDNA or gDNA that made up the material.

Source study methods: Reference gene primer amplification gave estimated nucleated cell counts. Generated by immunoSEQ multiplex PCR, the TCRdb table keeps only in-frame clones and is missing some. D and trimming were read from the DNA, whereas the V and J calls and clone size are those reported in that table. The sample yields just over 650,000 clones, around 89% seen once. This clone was counted only a few times. The germline V gene has CDR1 MNHEY and CDR2 SMNVEV (reference sequence). With 2 bases clipped from V and 8 bases from J, the junction kept 8 bases outside the gene matches. This CDR3 spans 14 amino acids.

The clonotype comes from a woman younger than 35 with acute or convalescent COVID-19. V is TRBV27 and J is TRBJ1-1; 7 nucleotides line up with TRBD1. Material for sequencing was peripheral blood. The CDR3 region is CASSLGQAVSEAFF. As DNA, the CDR3 is TGTGCCAGCAGTTTAGGACAGGCCGTCTCCGAAGCTTTCTTT.